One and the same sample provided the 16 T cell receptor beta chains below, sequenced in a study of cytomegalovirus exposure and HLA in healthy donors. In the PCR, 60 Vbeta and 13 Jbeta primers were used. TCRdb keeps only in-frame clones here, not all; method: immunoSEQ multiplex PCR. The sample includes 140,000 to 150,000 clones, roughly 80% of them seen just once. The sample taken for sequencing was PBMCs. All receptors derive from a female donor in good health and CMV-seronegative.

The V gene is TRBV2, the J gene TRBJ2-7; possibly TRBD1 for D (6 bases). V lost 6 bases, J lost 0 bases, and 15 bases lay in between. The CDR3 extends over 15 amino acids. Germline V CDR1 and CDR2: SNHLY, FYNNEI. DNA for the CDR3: TGTGCCAGCAGGAAAGGCTTGGACAGCTCCTACGAGCAGTACTTC. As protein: CASRKGLDSSYEQYF.

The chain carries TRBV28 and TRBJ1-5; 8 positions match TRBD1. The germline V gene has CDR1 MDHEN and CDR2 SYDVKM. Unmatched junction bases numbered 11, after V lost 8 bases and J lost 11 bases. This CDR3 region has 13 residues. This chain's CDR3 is CASLPAGGRTQHF. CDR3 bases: TGTGCCAGCCTCCCCGCAGGGGGCAGGACCCAGCATTTT.

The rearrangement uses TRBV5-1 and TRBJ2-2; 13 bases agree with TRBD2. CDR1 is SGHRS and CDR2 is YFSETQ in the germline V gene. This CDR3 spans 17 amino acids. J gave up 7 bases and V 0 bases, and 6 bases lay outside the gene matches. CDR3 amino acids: CASSLDVTSGRVGELFF. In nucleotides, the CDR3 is TGCGCCAGCAGCTTGGATGTCACTAGCGGGAGGGTCGGGGAGCTGTTTTTT.

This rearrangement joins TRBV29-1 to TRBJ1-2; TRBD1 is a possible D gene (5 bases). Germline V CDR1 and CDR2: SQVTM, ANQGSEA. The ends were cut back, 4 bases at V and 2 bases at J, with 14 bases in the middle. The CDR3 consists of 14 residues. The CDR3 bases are TGCAGCGTTGCTCAGGGAGGAGTGAACTATGGCTACACCTTC. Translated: CSVAQGGVNYGYTF. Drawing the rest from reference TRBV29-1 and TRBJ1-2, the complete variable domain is SAVISQKPSRDICQRGTSLTIQCQVDSQVTMMFWYRQQPGQSLTLIATANQGSEATYESGFVIDKFPISRPNLTFSTLTVSNMSPEDSSIYLCSVAQGGVNYGYTFGSGTRLTVV.

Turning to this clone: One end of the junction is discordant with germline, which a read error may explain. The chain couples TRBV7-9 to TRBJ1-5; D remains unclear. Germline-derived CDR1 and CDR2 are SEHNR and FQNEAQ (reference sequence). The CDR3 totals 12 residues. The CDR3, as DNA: TGTTCCAGCAGCTTAGAAGCGGAGCCCCAGCATTTT. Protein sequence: CSSSLEAEPQHF.

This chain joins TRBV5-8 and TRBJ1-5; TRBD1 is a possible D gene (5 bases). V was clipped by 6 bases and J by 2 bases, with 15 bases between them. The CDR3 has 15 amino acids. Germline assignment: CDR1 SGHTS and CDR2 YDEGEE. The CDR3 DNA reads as TGTGCCAGCACTCTTGGGTCAGGGCGCAATCAGCCCCAGCATTTT. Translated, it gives CASTLGSGRNQPQHF.

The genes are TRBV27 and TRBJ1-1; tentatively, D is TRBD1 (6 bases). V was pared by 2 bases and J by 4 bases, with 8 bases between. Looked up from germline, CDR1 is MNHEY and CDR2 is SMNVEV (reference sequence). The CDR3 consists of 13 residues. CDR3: CASSLGQFTEAFF. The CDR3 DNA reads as TGTGCCAGCAGTTTAGGACAGTTCACTGAAGCTTTCTTT.

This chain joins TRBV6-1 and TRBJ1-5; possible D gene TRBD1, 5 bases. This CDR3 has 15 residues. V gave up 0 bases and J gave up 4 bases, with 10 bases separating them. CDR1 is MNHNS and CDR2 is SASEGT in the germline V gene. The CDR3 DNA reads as TGTGCCAGCAGTGAAGCGGGGGGAGTGAATCAGCCCCAGCATTTT. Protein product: CASSEAGGVNQPQHF.

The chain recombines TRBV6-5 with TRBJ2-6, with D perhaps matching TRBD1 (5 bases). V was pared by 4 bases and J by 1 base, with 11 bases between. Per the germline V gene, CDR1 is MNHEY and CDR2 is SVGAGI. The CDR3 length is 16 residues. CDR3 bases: TGTGCCAGCAGTTCAATTCAGGGATCTGGGGCCAACGTCCTGACTTTC. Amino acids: CASSSIQGSGANVLTF.

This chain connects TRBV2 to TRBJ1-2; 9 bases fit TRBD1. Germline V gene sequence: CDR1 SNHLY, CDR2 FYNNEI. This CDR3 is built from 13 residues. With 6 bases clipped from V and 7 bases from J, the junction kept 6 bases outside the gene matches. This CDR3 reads CASSRDRVGGYTF. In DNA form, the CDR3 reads TGTGCCAGCAGCAGGGACAGGGTGGGTGGCTACACCTTC.

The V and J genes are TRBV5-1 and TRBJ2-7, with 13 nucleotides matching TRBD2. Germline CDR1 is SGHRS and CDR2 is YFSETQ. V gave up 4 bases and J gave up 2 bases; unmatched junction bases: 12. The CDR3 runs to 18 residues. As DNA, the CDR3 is TGCGCCAGCAGCCCAAGACCCGGGACTAGCGGGGCCGCCTACGAGCAGTACTTC. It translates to CASSPRPGTSGAAYEQYF.

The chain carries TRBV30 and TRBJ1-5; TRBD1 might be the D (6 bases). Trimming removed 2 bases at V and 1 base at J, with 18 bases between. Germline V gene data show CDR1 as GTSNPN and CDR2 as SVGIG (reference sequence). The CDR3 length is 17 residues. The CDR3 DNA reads TGTGCCTGGAGTAAAACAGGGATGGGAATCAGCAATCAGCCCCAGCATTTT. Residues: CAWSKTGMGISNQPQHF.

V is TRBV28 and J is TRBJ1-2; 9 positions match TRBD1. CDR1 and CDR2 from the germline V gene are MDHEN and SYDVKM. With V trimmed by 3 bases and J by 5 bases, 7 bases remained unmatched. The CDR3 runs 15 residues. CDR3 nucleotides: TGTGCCAGCAGTTTCGGGACAGGGTTGTATTATGGCTACACCTTC. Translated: CASSFGTGLYYGYTF.

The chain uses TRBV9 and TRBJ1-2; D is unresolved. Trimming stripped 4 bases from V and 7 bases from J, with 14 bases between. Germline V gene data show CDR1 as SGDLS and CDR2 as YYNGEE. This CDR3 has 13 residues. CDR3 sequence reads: CASSRGNPSGYTF. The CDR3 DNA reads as TGTGCCAGCAGCAGAGGGAACCCCTCTGGCTACACCTTC.

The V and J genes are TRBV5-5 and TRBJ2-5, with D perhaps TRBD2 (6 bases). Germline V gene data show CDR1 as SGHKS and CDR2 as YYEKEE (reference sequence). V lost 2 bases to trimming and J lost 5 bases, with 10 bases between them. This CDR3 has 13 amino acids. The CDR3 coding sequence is TGTGCCAGCAGCTTCGGGAGCCCGGAGACCCAGTACTTC. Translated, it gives CASSFGSPETQYF.

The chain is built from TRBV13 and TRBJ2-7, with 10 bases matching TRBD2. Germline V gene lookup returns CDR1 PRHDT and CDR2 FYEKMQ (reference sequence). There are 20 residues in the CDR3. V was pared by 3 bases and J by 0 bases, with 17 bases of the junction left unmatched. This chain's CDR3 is CASSFTPGLARMEGSYEQYF. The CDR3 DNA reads TGTGCCAGCAGCTTCACGCCGGGACTAGCGAGGATGGAGGGCTCCTACGAGCAGTACTTC.